The 18 T cell receptor beta chains below all came from one sample that was sequenced in a study of Graves' ophthalmopathy and Graves' hyperthyroidism. Amplification of TCR beta CDR3 regions used RNA transcripts. HTBI primers were employed in first-round RT-PCR, then a second-round multiplex PCR followed. From the multiplex PCR reads, TCRdb called clonotypes with MiXCR, one entry per CDR3 protein. The table includes roughly 350,000 distinct CDR3 sequences, 17% detected once. The sequenced material came from peripheral blood. The origin of the receptors is an adult woman with stable Graves' hyperthyroidism.

The chain is built from TRBV28 and TRBJ1-1; D gene uncertain. This CDR3 has 13 amino acids. The germline gives CDR1 MDHEN, CDR2 SYDVKM. V dropped 8 bases and J dropped 10 bases, with 20 bases sitting between them. The CDR3 DNA sequence: TGTGCCAGCGGTGTCGGTCTGGGCAGGACAGCTTTCTTT. It yields the protein CASGVGLGRTAFF. Filled out from reference TRBV28 and TRBJ1-1, the complete variable domain reads DVKVTQSSRYLVKRTGEKVFLECVQDMDHENMFWYRQDPGLGLRLIYFSYDVKMKEKGDIPEGYSVSREKKERFSLILESASTNQTSMYLCASGVGLGRTAFFGQGTRLTVV.

Ten or more counts support this clonotype. V usage is TRBV20-1 and J usage is TRBJ1-1; 10 nucleotides match TRBD1. There are 16 residues in the CDR3. V lost 5 bases to trimming and J lost 3 bases; unmatched junction nucleotides: 12. The germline V gene has CDR1 DFQATT and CDR2 SNEGSKA (reference sequence). The CDR3 DNA reads as TGCAGTGCTCGCGAAACCGGGACAGGGGTGGACACTGAAGCTTTCTTT. It translates to CSARETGTGVDTEAFF.

This clonotype was counted ten times or more. The V gene is TRBV11-3, the J gene TRBJ2-5; D might be TRBD1 (7 bases). Trimming stripped 1 base from V and 4 bases from J, with 19 bases between. The CDR3 loop spans 17 amino acids. The V gene's germline CDR1 is SGHNT and CDR2 YENEEA. The CDR3 DNA sequence: TGTGCCAGCAGCTTAGGGGGGGACAGAGTCCGTGGAGAGACCCAGTACTTC. The encoded protein is CASSLGGDRVRGETQYF. The full variable domain, completed using reference TRBV11-3 and TRBJ2-5, is EAGVVQSPRYKIIEKKQPVAFWCNPISGHNTLYWYLQNLGQGPELLIRYENEEAVDDSQLPKDRFSAERLKGVDSTLKIQPAELGDSAVYLCASSLGGDRVRGETQYFGPGTRLLVL.

In its sample, this clonotype was seen a few times. The chain recombines TRBV7-2 with TRBJ1-5, with D hard to call. Germline V lookup: CDR1 SGHTA, CDR2 FQGNSA. With 8 bases removed from V and 8 bases from J, the gap between germline ends came to 16 bases. The CDR3 totals 13 residues. CDR3 nucleotides: TGTGCCAGCGGCTCCGCAAGTCTGGAGCCCCAGCATTTT. Protein product: CASGSASLEPQHF.

This clonotype has ten or more counts. The genes are TRBV27 and TRBJ2-7, with 9 bases lining up with TRBD1. Germline CDR1 reads MNHEY; CDR2 reads SMNVEV (reference sequence). This CDR3 spans 14 amino acids. Unmatched junction bases numbered 8, after V lost 5 bases and J lost 6 bases. Written as DNA, the CDR3 is TGTGCCAGCAGTCCATGGGACAGGGCCCTCGAGCAGTACTTC. Translated: CASSPWDRALEQYF.

This clonotype has at least ten counts. This chain links TRBV2 with TRBJ1-3, with a tentative D call TRBD1 (5 bases). Germline CDR1 reads SNHLY; CDR2 reads FYNNEI. Trimming pared 3 bases from V and 4 bases from J, leaving 13 bases between. The CDR3 is 15 residues long. In DNA, the CDR3 is TGTGCCAGCAGTGAGTTTGAACAGGACGGAAACACCATATATTTT. Translating it yields CASSEFEQDGNTIYF.

Notes on this clonotype: The junction does not match germline at one end; this may be a read error. This chain connects TRBV28 to TRBJ2-5; 9 nucleotides match TRBD2. Germline V gene lookup returns CDR1 MDHEN and CDR2 SYDVKM. The CDR3 runs to 14 residues. The CDR3 DNA reads as TGTGCCAGCAGTTTAGCGGGAGGGGGGGAGACCAAGTACTTC. Its translation: CASSLAGGGETKYF. The complete variable domain, with remaining parts taken from reference TRBV28 and TRBJ2-5, reads DVKVTQSSRYLVKRTGEKVFLECVQDMDHENMFWYRQDPGLGLRLIYFSYDVKMKEKGDIPEGYSVSREKKERFSLILESASTNQTSMYLCASSLAGGGETKYFGPGTRLLVL.

This clonotype was picked up many times. The chain recombines TRBV29-1 with TRBJ2-7, with D unresolved. The germline V gene encodes CDR1 SQVTM and CDR2 ANQGSEA. V lost 0 bases, J lost 4 bases, and 7 bases lay in between. The CDR3 is made up of 12 amino acids. CDR3: CSVEDVEYEQYF. The CDR3 DNA follows: TGCAGCGTTGAAGACGTTGAATACGAGCAGTACTTC.

This clonotype was seen many times. V is TRBV27 and J is TRBJ1-2, with D possibly TRBD1 on 5 matching bases. Germline CDR1 reads MNHEY; CDR2 reads SMNVEV (reference sequence). V was trimmed by 5 bases and J by 5 bases, leaving 15 bases between them. The CDR3 has 14 amino acids. DNA of the CDR3: TGTGCCAGCAGTCCCTTTGTGGGGGGATATGGCTACACCTTC. Translating it yields CASSPFVGGYGYTF.

This clonotype was observed many times. V gene TRBV7-2 combines with J gene TRBJ2-5; D is perhaps TRBD2 (5 bases). The length of the CDR3 is 14 residues. V was shortened by 8 bases and J by 4 bases, with 17 bases between the two germline ends. Looked up from germline, CDR1 is SGHTA and CDR2 is FQGNSA. The CDR3 region is CASRALGSRETQYF. The CDR3 DNA sequence: TGTGCCAGCCGCGCTTTGGGGAGTCGAGAGACCCAGTACTTC.

The sample holds many counts of this clonotype. The rearrangement joins TRBV11-3 to TRBJ1-1; D is ambiguous. The V end lost 5 bases, the J end lost 1 base, and 8 bases lay between the germline ends. The V gene's germline CDR1 is SGHNT and CDR2 YENEEA. The CDR3 runs 13 residues. The CDR3 reads CASSRSKNTEAFF. CDR3 coding DNA: TGTGCCAGCAGCCGATCTAAGAACACTGAAGCTTTCTTT.

The table lists this clonotype with many counts. V usage is TRBV6-1 and J usage is TRBJ2-7, with D perhaps assigned TRBD1 or TRBD2 (5 bases each). Germline values: CDR1 MNHNS, CDR2 SASEGT. Deletions cut 6 bases from V and 6 bases from J, with 24 bases between. CDR3 length equals 16 residues. This chain's CDR3 is CASRSSRDGMPSEQYF. In DNA, the CDR3 is TGTGCCAGCAGGTCTTCCCGGGACGGAATGCCGTCCGAGCAGTACTTC.

The sample holds many counts of this clonotype. The chain links TRBV5-1 to TRBJ2-7; 16 nucleotides align to TRBD2. The CDR3 length is 16 residues. CDR1 is SGHRS, CDR2 YFSETQ, per germline. V trimming: 4 bases; J trimming: 5 bases; junction bases outside the gene matches: 6. CDR3 region: CASSPRGLAGGNEQYF. The CDR3 DNA is TGCGCCAGCAGCCCGCGGGGACTAGCGGGAGGGAACGAGCAGTACTTC.

Many counts were recorded for this clonotype. The chain couples TRBV2 to TRBJ2-4; a possible D gene is TRBD1 (6 bases). Trimming left V 6 bases short and J 3 bases short, with 18 bases between. Germline CDR1 is SNHLY and CDR2 is FYNNEI. CDR3 length equals 16 residues. DNA of the CDR3: TGTGCCAGCAGCGGCAGGGGCGGACCTGGCAAAAACATTCAGTACTTC. It codes for CASSGRGGPGKNIQYF.

This clonotype was detected many times. The chain has TRBV6-1 and TRBJ1-2, with 7 bases identical to TRBD1. Germline V gives CDR1 MNHNS, CDR2 SASEGT. The V segment lost 8 bases and the J segment 8 bases; nucleotides outside the gene matches: 11. CDR3 size: 13 residues. CDR3 DNA sequence: TGTGCCAGCCTTTTGGACAGGAACGGCGGCTACACCTTC. This codes for CASLLDRNGGYTF.

This clonotype was detected many times. The chain is built from TRBV5-5 and TRBJ2-6, with D possibly being TRBD2 (6 bases). V was clipped by 4 bases and J by 4 bases, with 12 bases between them. Germline V gives CDR1 SGHKS, CDR2 YYEKEE (reference sequence). The CDR3 totals 15 residues. The CDR3 DNA reads as TGTGCCAGCAGCCCGTGGACTATGGGGGCCAACGTCCTGACTTTC. This sequence encodes CASSPWTMGANVLTF.

This clonotype was seen a few times. The V and J genes are TRBV28 and TRBJ2-7; TRBD1 aligns across 7 bases. The CDR3 contains 15 residues. The germline CDR1 and CDR2 sequences are MDHEN and SYDVKM. The V segment lost 3 bases and the J segment 0 bases; nucleotides outside the gene matches: 5. In nucleotides, the CDR3 is TGTGCCAGCAGTTTCTCCGGGACAGCCTCCTACGAGCAGTACTTC. Translated: CASSFSGTASYEQYF. Supplemented by reference TRBV28 and TRBJ2-7, the full variable domain reads DVKVTQSSRYLVKRTGEKVFLECVQDMDHENMFWYRQDPGLGLRLIYFSYDVKMKEKGDIPEGYSVSREKKERFSLILESASTNQTSMYLCASSFSGTASYEQYFGPGTRLTVT.

In its sample, this clonotype was seen many times. The rearrangement uses TRBV5-8 and TRBJ2-7; 8 bases match TRBD2. Looked up from germline, CDR1 is SGHTS and CDR2 is YDEGEE. This CDR3 has 15 residues. Germline trimming cut 1 base from V and 2 bases from J; bases unmatched to any gene: 5. The DNA of the CDR3 is TGTGCCAGCAGCTTGACAATAGCGGGGCCCTACGAGCAGTACTTC. It yields the protein CASSLTIAGPYEQYF.